A selection of T cell receptor beta chains follows, all from one sample in a study of CD8+ T cells in alopecia areata. Data came from immunoSEQ multiplex PCR; TCRdb stores just in-frame clones and leaves some out. The table lists 100,000 to 150,000 clones, about 46% of them singletons. The specimen was NKG2D-low CD8+ T cells sorted from blood. All receptors derive from a human donor with alopecia areata. CDR3s include the opening cysteine and the closing phenylalanine or tryptophan. D genes are given only for firm matches. Not all rows give a size; the values are once, few, many and, for expanded clones, a class.

v_call	clone_size	d_call	j_call	cdr3_aa	cdr3_nt
TRBV5-6	once	NA	TRBJ2-2	CASSLGAGELFF	TGTGCCAGCAGCCTGGGCGCCGGGGAGCTGTTTTTT
TRBV6-5	few	NA	TRBJ1-1	CASSTGTYTEAFF	TGTGCCAGCAGTACCGGGACGTACACTGAAGCTTTCTTT
TRBV9	NA	NA	TRBJ2-3	CASSRGGTDTQYF	TGTGCCAGCAGCAGGGGGGGCACAGATACGCAGTATTTT
TRBV29-1	few	TRBD2	TRBJ2-3	CSVDGTGLAGGADTQYF	TGCAGCGTTGACGGGACGGGGCTAGCGGGAGGAGCAGATACGCAGTATTTT
TRBV29-1	NA	NA	TRBJ2-7	CSGWGTKGYEQYF	TGCAGCGGCTGGGGGACAAAGGGGTACGAGCAGTACTTC
TRBV23-1	few	NA	TRBJ1-6	CASSPPEHSPLHF	TGCGCCAGCAGTCCACCCGAACATTCACCCCTCCACTTT
TRBV30	NA	NA	TRBJ2-1	CAWMVFNEQFF	TGTGCCTGGATGGTATTTAATGAGCAGTTCTTC
TRBV4-1	once	TRBD2	TRBJ2-1	CASSQELAANEQFF	TGCGCCAGCAGCCAAGAACTAGCGGCCAATGAGCAGTTCTTC
TRBV9	NA	NA	TRBJ2-5	CASSVSQGSHQETQYF	TGTGCCAGCAGCGTAAGTCAGGGGTCTCATCAAGAGACCCAGTACTTC
TRBV5-1	NA	TRBD2	TRBJ2-1	CASSLDLAGGYNEQFF	TGCGCCAGCAGCTTGGATCTAGCGGGAGGGTACAATGAGCAGTTCTTC
TRBV9	once	NA	TRBJ1-2	CASSVGTGNYGYTF	TGTGCCAGCAGCGTAGGCACAGGGAACTATGGCTACACCTTC
TRBV29-1	few	NA	TRBJ2-1	CSVLPNYNEQFF	TGCAGCGTGTTGCCAAACTACAATGAGCAGTTCTTC
TRBV2	NA	NA	TRBJ1-1	CASLGVIAFF	TGTGCCAGCCTTGGAGTCATCGCTTTCTTT
TRBV11-2	NA	NA	TRBJ2-7	CASGGLPREQYF	TGTGCCAGCGGGGGCTTGCCCCGCGAGCAGTACTTC
TRBV29-1	NA	NA	TRBJ2-3	CSVEGLLDTDTQYF	TGCAGCGTTGAAGGACTTCTCGACACAGATACGCAGTATTTT
TRBV29-1	NA	NA	TRBJ2-1	CSAPGWDGEQFF	TGCAGCGCACCCGGATGGGATGGTGAGCAGTTCTTC